A selection of T cell receptor beta chains follows, all from one sample in a study of blood T cell repertoires in COVID-19. Clones were sequenced by immunoSEQ multiplex PCR, and TCRdb holds only the in-frame ones, with some missing. Of more than 250,000 clones in the sample, 88% were seen once. What was sequenced was peripheral blood. The receptors stem from a human donor in a cohort sampled during active COVID-19. Both conserved end residues are part of each CDR3. Each record gives: clone size, D gene, J gene, V gene, CDR3 protein, CDR3 DNA. D genes are given only for firm matches. Rows give clone size only sometimes, using once, few, many, or a class for an expanded clone.

clone size: few
D gene: .
J gene: TRBJ1-2
V gene: TRBV4-2
CDR3 protein: CASSQATGYNYGYTF
CDR3 DNA: TGTGCCAGCAGCCAAGCAACAGGGTATAACTATGGCTACACCTTC

clone size: .
D gene: .
J gene: TRBJ2-7
V gene: TRBV6-5
CDR3 protein: CASSYSGHDPYEQYF
CDR3 DNA: TGTGCCAGCAGTTACAGTGGACACGACCCTTACGAGCAGTACTTC

clone size: few
D gene: .
J gene: TRBJ2-5
V gene: TRBV11-2
CDR3 protein: CASSLRTAGETQYF
CDR3 DNA: TGTGCCAGCAGCTTAAGGACCGCGGGGGAGACCCAGTACTTC

clone size: .
D gene: .
J gene: TRBJ2-5
V gene: TRBV30
CDR3 protein: CAWSSLGGQYF
CDR3 DNA: TGTGCCTGGAGTTCACTGGGGGGTCAGTACTTC

clone size: .
D gene: .
J gene: TRBJ1-5
V gene: TRBV4-3
CDR3 protein: CASSQVEGNQPQHF
CDR3 DNA: TGCGCCAGCAGCCAAGTGGAGGGCAATCAGCCCCAGCATTTT

clone size: .
D gene: .
J gene: TRBJ2-7
V gene: TRBV5-6
CDR3 protein: CASSLDVGVTYEQYF
CDR3 DNA: TGTGCCAGCAGCTTGGACGTCGGGGTAACCTACGAGCAGTACTTC

clone size: .
D gene: .
J gene: TRBJ1-2
V gene: TRBV4-3
CDR3 protein: CASSQETAYGYTF
CDR3 DNA: TGCGCCAGCAGCCAAGAAACAGCCTATGGCTACACCTTC

clone size: .
D gene: .
J gene: TRBJ2-7
V gene: TRBV20-1
CDR3 protein: CRVGGVYEQYF
CDR3 DNA: TGCAGAGTCGGAGGAGTCTACGAGCAGTACTTC

clone size: .
D gene: TRBD1
J gene: TRBJ2-3
V gene: TRBV9
CDR3 protein: CASSASGGDRVLDTQYF
CDR3 DNA: TGTGCCAGCAGCGCCTCTGGGGGGGACAGGGTTTTAGATACGCAGTATTTT

clone size: .
D gene: .
J gene: TRBJ1-1
V gene: TRBV6-5
CDR3 protein: CASSPHSGIRAFF
CDR3 DNA: TGTGCCAGCAGCCCGCACAGTGGTATTAGGGCTTTCTTT

clone size: .
D gene: .
J gene: TRBJ2-6
V gene: TRBV30
CDR3 protein: CAWSVRSGANVLTF
CDR3 DNA: TGTGCCTGGAGTGTGCGCTCTGGGGCCAACGTCCTGACTTTC

clone size: .
D gene: TRBD2
J gene: TRBJ2-1
V gene: TRBV7-9
CDR3 protein: CASRRGLAGVGSYNEQFF
CDR3 DNA: TGTGCCAGCCGCCGGGGACTAGCGGGAGTGGGCTCCTACAATGAGCAGTTCTTC

clone size: .
D gene: TRBD1
J gene: TRBJ1-5
V gene: TRBV6-2/TRBV6-3
CDR3 protein: CASSPRGLGNQPQHF
CDR3 DNA: TGTGCCAGCAGCCCTAGGGGGCTAGGCAATCAGCCCCAGCATTTT

clone size: .
D gene: TRBD2
J gene: TRBJ2-7
V gene: TRBV27
CDR3 protein: CASSLFRGAYEQYF
CDR3 DNA: TGTGCCAGCAGTTTATTTCGGGGGGCCTACGAGCAGTACTTC

clone size: .
D gene: .
J gene: TRBJ1-2
V gene: TRBV14
CDR3 protein: CASSLFGSPGLYGYTF
CDR3 DNA: TGTGCCAGCAGCCTATTTGGGTCTCCAGGTTTATATGGCTACACCTTC

clone size: .
D gene: .
J gene: TRBJ1-1
V gene: TRBV4-3
CDR3 protein: CASSQGEGRGAFF
CDR3 DNA: TGCGCCAGCAGCCAAGGAGAGGGGAGGGGAGCTTTCTTT